One and the same sample provided the 26 T cell receptor beta chains below, sequenced in a study of blood T cell repertoires in COVID-19. The assay was immunoSEQ multiplex PCR, and TCRdb's table has in-frame clones only and misses some. This sample has some 55,000 clones, with 90% found just once. The sequenced material came from peripheral blood. These receptors all come from a woman in her 40s with active COVID-19.

This clone has just a few counts. The chain joins TRBV6-2 or TRBV6-3 to TRBJ1-6; no clear D. Trimming shortened V by 0 bases and J by 10 bases, and 7 bases separated the two germline ends. This CDR3 contains 13 residues. The germline gives CDR1 MNHEY, CDR2 SVGEGT. The CDR3 loop reads CASSYSSNSPLHF. Here the CDR3 DNA reads TGTGCCAGCAGTTACTCTTCTAACTCACCCCTCCACTTT.

The V and J genes are TRBV5-1 and TRBJ2-2; 11 bases agree with TRBD1. The CDR3 has 17 amino acids. The germline V gene encodes CDR1 SGHRS and CDR2 YFSETQ. The J segment lost 6 bases and the V segment lost 3 bases, leaving 10 bases of the junction unmatched. This chain's CDR3 is CASSSRRDRGIPGELFF. In DNA, the CDR3 is TGCGCCAGCAGCTCCCGTCGGGACAGGGGGATTCCCGGGGAGCTGTTTTTT.

The chain uses TRBV27 and TRBJ1-1; D gene uncertain. Germline V gene data show CDR1 as MNHEY and CDR2 as SMNVEV (reference sequence). This CDR3 comprises 14 residues. Trimming shortened V by 3 bases and J by 1 base, and 9 bases separated the two germline ends. CDR3 DNA: TGTGCCAGCAGTTTTGACACCTCGAACACTGAAGCTTTCTTT. Residues: CASSFDTSNTEAFF.

The chain uses TRBV10-3 and TRBJ1-2; 7 positions agree with TRBD1. Per the germline V gene, CDR1 is ENHRY and CDR2 is SYGVKD. J was trimmed by 4 bases and V by 6 bases; bases with no gene match: 8. The CDR3 loop spans 14 amino acids. The CDR3: CAISANRGVYGYTF. The CDR3 DNA is TGTGCCATCAGCGCTAACAGGGGCGTCTATGGCTACACCTTC.

V usage is TRBV21-1 and J usage is TRBJ1-1. TRBV21-1 is described as a pseudogene. The CDR3 has 13 residues. CDR3 sequence: CASSKSGGHEAFF. Written as DNA, the CDR3 is TGTGCCAGCAGCAAATCGGGGGGGCACGAAGCTTTCTTT.

V is TRBV2 and J is TRBJ2-2; a weak D match, TRBD1 (7 bases). The ends were cut back, 6 bases at V and 2 bases at J, with 16 bases in the middle. The germline gives CDR1 SNHLY, CDR2 FYNNEI. The CDR3 sequence is 16 residues long. CDR3 DNA: TGTGCCAGCAGGGGGGGACAGTTCCTTAACACCGGGGAGCTGTTTTTT. This encodes CASRGGQFLNTGELFF.

V and J are TRBV12-3 or TRBV12-4 and TRBJ1-1, with D unclear. The CDR3 is 13 residues long. Trimming left V 2 bases short and J 1 base short, with 5 bases between. CDR3 residues: CASSLNWNTEAFF. In DNA, the CDR3 is TGTGCCAGCAGTTTAAACTGGAACACTGAAGCTTTCTTT.

The rearrangement uses TRBV2 and TRBJ1-6; 8 bases are a match to TRBD1. V lost 3 bases and J lost 7; bases outside the gene matches: 5. Germline V gene lookup returns CDR1 SNHLY and CDR2 FYNNEI. The CDR3 consists of 15 residues. Here the CDR3 DNA reads TGTGCCAGCAGTGACAGGACAGGGAACAATTCACCCCTCCACTTT. Translated, it gives CASSDRTGNNSPLHF.

The chain recombines TRBV4-1 with TRBJ2-2; a possible D gene is TRBD1 (5 bases). Per the germline V gene, CDR1 is MGHRA and CDR2 is YSYEKL. The CDR3 extends over 17 amino acids. Deletions cut 1 base from V and 4 bases from J, with 16 bases between. CDR3 region: CASSQVANTGATGELFF. The DNA of the CDR3 is TGCGCCAGCAGCCAAGTGGCCAACACAGGAGCCACCGGGGAGCTGTTTTTT.

The V call is TRBV5-6, the J call TRBJ1-2; 7 positions match TRBD1. V shed 4 bases, J shed 6 bases, and the junction held 12 bases outside the gene matches. The germline gives CDR1 SGHDT, CDR2 YYEEEE. The CDR3 spans 15 residues. Written as DNA, the CDR3 is TGTGCCAGCAGCCGACTCGCAGGGGGAGGAGATGGCTACACCTTC. It encodes CASSRLAGGGDGYTF. The variable domain in full, completed from reference TRBV5-6 and TRBJ1-2, reads DAGVTQSPTHLIKTRGQQVTLRCSPKSGHDTVSWYQQALGQGPQFIFQYYEEEERQRGNFPDRFSGHQFPNYSSELNVNALLLGDSALYLCASSRLAGGGDGYTFGSGTRLTVV.

The chain couples TRBV18 to TRBJ2-7; D is undetermined. The CDR3 is made up of 15 amino acids. Trimming pared 0 bases from V and 4 bases from J, leaving 13 bases between. From germline, CDR1 is KGHSH and CDR2 LQKENI. CDR3 protein: CASSPPIQRMYEQYF. The CDR3 DNA sequence: TGTGCCAGCTCACCACCGATCCAGCGTATGTACGAGCAGTACTTC.

The chain has TRBV5-1 and TRBJ2-2; the match to TRBD2 covers 7 bases. Germline V CDR1 and CDR2: SGHRS, YFSETQ. This CDR3 comprises 16 residues. With V trimmed by 4 bases and J by 2 bases, 8 bases remained unmatched. The CDR3 bases are TGCGCCAGCAGCCGTACCCTAGCGGCCAACACCGGGGAGCTGTTTTTT. It translates to CASSRTLAANTGELFF.

The chain combines TRBV11-3 with TRBJ2-1; D may be TRBD2 (5 bases). Trimming shortened V by 7 bases and J by 3 bases, and 16 bases separated the two germline ends. Germline V gene lookup returns CDR1 SGHNT and CDR2 YENEEA. This CDR3 is built from 15 residues. The CDR3, as DNA: TGTGCCAGCACCGGTACTAGTGCTGACTACAATGAGCAGTTCTTC. This sequence encodes CASTGTSADYNEQFF.

This chain links TRBV5-8 with TRBJ1-2; the D is unclear. This CDR3 is 15 amino acids long. V was cut by 0 bases and J by 2 bases, with 11 bases left in between. Germline V gene lookup returns CDR1 SGHTS and CDR2 YDEGEE. Here the CDR3 DNA reads TGTGCCAGCAGCTTGGATCGTTCCAGAAACTATGGCTACACCTTC. Translated, it gives CASSLDRSRNYGYTF.

This clone was recorded only once. The genes are TRBV11-2 and TRBJ2-1, with 10 positions matching TRBD2. Germline CDR1 and CDR2: SGHAT and FQNNGV. Trimming at V came to 1 base and at J to 7 bases, leaving 4 bases not matched to a gene. There are 15 residues in the CDR3. CDR3 DNA sequence: TGTGCCAGCAGCTTAGGAGCGGGGGGGCTTAATGAGCAGTTCTTC. It yields the protein CASSLGAGGLNEQFF.

The chain links TRBV5-1 to TRBJ2-7, with D perhaps matching TRBD1 (5 bases). The CDR3 length is 13 residues. V lost 0 bases to trimming and J lost 12 bases, with 16 bases between them. Per the germline V gene, CDR1 is SGHRS and CDR2 is YFSETQ. CDR3 amino acids: CASSLGSQVEWYF. CDR3 nucleotides: TGCGCCAGCAGCTTGGGTTCACAGGTCGAGTGGTACTTC.

The chain recombines TRBV6-5 with TRBJ2-2; 9 nucleotides match TRBD1. Germline V gene data show CDR1 as MNHEY and CDR2 as SVGAGI. The length of the CDR3 is 14 residues. J lost 0 bases, V lost 10 bases, and 3 bases had no gene match. CDR3 nucleotides: TGTGCCACCCGGGACAGGGCGAACACCGGGGAGCTGTTTTTT. Translated, it gives CATRDRANTGELFF.

The CDR3 DNA reads as TGTGCCAGCAGCTTCACAGGGGGCCGGTCTGGGGCCAACGTCCTGACTTTC. Its protein product is CASSFTGGRSGANVLTF. The V call is TRBV7-3, the J call TRBJ2-6; TRBD1 agrees at 9 bases. V lost 3 bases to trimming and J lost 1 base; unmatched junction nucleotides: 4. Germline-derived CDR1 and CDR2 are SGHTA and FQGTGA. The CDR3 loop spans 17 amino acids.

V is TRBV7-2 and J is TRBJ2-3, with D maybe TRBD2 (6 bases). Germline CDR1 reads SGHTA; CDR2 reads FQGNSA. V was shortened by 3 bases and J by 1 base, with 8 bases between the two germline ends. The CDR3 is 14 residues long. The CDR3, as DNA: TGTGCCAGCAGCTTTTCTAGCGGCACAGATACGCAGTATTTT. Translation gives CASSFSSGTDTQYF.

This chain uses TRBV27 with TRBJ2-5, with a weak D call TRBD2 (7 bases). Trimming took off 2 bases at V and 5 bases at J, with 15 bases between the two ends. The CDR3 contains 15 residues. Germline CDR1 MNHEY, CDR2 SMNVEV (reference sequence). This chain's CDR3 is CASSLGGGASETQYF. The CDR3 region has the DNA TGTGCCAGCAGTTTAGGCGGGGGCGCCTCGGAGACCCAGTACTTC.

This sequence joins TRBV7-8 and TRBJ2-1; 10 bases are a match to TRBD1. The germline V gene encodes CDR1 SGHVS and CDR2 FQNEAQ. Trimming took 5 bases from V and 6 from J; bases not matched to a gene: 7. The CDR3 consists of 15 residues. Here the CDR3 reads CASSPSGTGANEQFF. The CDR3 bases are TGTGCCAGCAGCCCGTCCGGGACAGGGGCCAATGAGCAGTTCTTC. Filled out from reference TRBV7-8 and TRBJ2-1, the complete variable domain reads GAGVSQSPRYKVAKRGQDVALRCDPISGHVSLFWYQQALGQGPEFLTYFQNEAQLDKSGLPSDRFFAERPEGSVSTLKIQRTQQEDSAVYLCASSPSGTGANEQFFGPGTRLTVL.

The V and J genes are TRBV6-1 and TRBJ1-1; 8 nucleotides match TRBD1. V shed 2 bases, J shed 5 bases, and the junction held 10 bases outside the gene matches. Germline V gives CDR1 MNHNS, CDR2 SASEGT. The CDR3 consists of 16 residues. CDR3 protein: CASSETRTGIITEAFF. The CDR3 DNA is TGTGCCAGCAGTGAAACCAGGACAGGGATTATAACTGAAGCTTTCTTT.

CDR3 loop: CASSQDHPGGLGGYTF. CDR3 DNA: TGCGCCAGCAGCCAAGATCACCCCGGGGGGTTGGGTGGCTACACCTTC. The V and J genes are TRBV4-1 and TRBJ1-2; a weak D match, TRBD1 (5 bases). Trimming shortened V by 0 bases and J by 7 bases, and 18 bases separated the two germline ends. CDR1 is MGHRA and CDR2 is YSYEKL in the germline V gene. This CDR3 spans 16 amino acids.

In this sample, this clone turned up once. CDR3 in amino acids: CASRRTDFHNGYTF. The CDR3 DNA reads TGTGCCAGCAGAAGGACAGATTTTCATAATGGCTACACCTTC. This chain links TRBV27 with TRBJ1-2; possibly TRBD1 for D (6 bases). The CDR3 covers 14 residues. Germline V gives CDR1 MNHEY, CDR2 SMNVEV (reference sequence). With 6 bases removed from V and 6 bases from J, the gap between germline ends came to 17 bases.

This sequence joins TRBV7-9 and TRBJ2-7, with TRBD2 matching over 8 bases. V lost 1 base to trimming and J lost 2 bases; unmatched junction nucleotides: 13. Germline V gene data show CDR1 as SEHNR and CDR2 as FQNEAQ (reference sequence). This CDR3 is 18 amino acids long. Written as DNA, the CDR3 is TGTGCCAGCAGCTTAGGGCAAATCCGGGGGGGTGAACCCTACGAGCAGTACTTC. This encodes CASSLGQIRGGEPYEQYF.

The gene calls are TRBV3-1 (or the pseudogene TRBV3-2) and TRBJ2-7; a possible D gene is TRBD1 (6 bases). The CDR3 consists of 13 residues. The germline CDR1 and CDR2 sequences are LGHDT and YNNKEL (reference sequence). The V end lost 4 bases, the J end lost 7 bases, and 14 bases lay between the germline ends. CDR3 amino acids: CASSPGQMDEQYF. The CDR3 DNA follows: TGTGCCAGCAGCCCCGGACAGATGGATGAGCAGTACTTC.